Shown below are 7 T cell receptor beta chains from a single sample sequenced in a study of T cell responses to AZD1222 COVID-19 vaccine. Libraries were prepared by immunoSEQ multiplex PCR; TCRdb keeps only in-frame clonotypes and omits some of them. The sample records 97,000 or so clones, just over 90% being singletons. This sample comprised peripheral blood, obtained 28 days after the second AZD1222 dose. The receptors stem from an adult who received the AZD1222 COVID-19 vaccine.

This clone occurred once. As DNA, the CDR3 is TGTGCCAGCAGTTTCCCGACAGGGGTGCAGCCCCAGCATTTT. Translation: CASSFPTGVQPQHF. This chain connects TRBV28 to TRBJ1-5, with 8 bases lining up with TRBD1. CDR1 and CDR2 from the germline V gene are MDHEN and SYDVKM. V was pared by 3 bases and J by 7 bases, with 5 bases of the junction left unmatched. The CDR3 runs 14 residues.

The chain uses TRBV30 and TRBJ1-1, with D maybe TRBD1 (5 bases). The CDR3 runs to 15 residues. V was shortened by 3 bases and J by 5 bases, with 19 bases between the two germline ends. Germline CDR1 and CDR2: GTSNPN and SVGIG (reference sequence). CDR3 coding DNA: TGTGCCTGGAGAACCGGCGCAGGGAGGGAGACTGAAGCTTTCTTT. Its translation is CAWRTGAGRETEAFF.

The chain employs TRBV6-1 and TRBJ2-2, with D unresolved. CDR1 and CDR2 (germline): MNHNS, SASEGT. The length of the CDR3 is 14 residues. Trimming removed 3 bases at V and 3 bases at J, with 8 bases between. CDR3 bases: TGTGCCAGCAGTGACCTGCCGGACACCGGGGAGCTGTTTTTT. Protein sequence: CASSDLPDTGELFF.

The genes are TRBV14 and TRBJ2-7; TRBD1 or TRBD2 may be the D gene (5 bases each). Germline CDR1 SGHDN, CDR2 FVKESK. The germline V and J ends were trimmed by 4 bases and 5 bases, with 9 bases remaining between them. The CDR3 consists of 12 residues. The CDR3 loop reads CASSRQGDEQYF. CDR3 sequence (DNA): TGTGCCAGCAGCCGCCAGGGAGACGAGCAGTACTTC.

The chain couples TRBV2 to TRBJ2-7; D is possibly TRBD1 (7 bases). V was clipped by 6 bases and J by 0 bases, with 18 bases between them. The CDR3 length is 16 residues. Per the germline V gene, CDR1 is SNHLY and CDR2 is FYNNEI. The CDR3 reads CASSPTHRGGSYEQYF. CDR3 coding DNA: TGTGCCAGCAGCCCCACTCACAGGGGAGGCTCCTACGAGCAGTACTTC.

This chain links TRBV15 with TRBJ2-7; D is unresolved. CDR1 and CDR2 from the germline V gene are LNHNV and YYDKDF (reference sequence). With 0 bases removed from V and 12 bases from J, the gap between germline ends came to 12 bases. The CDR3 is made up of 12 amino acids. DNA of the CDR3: TGTGCCACCAGCAGAGATGTCGGGCCGTTGTACTTC. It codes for CATSRDVGPLYF.

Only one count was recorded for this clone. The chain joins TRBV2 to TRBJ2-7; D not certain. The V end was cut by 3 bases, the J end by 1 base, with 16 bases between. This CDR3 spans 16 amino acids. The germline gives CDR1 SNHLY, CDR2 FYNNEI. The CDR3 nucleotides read TGTGCCAGCAGTGATCTGGGTTCGAGATGGTCCTACGAGCAGTACTTC. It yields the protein CASSDLGSRWSYEQYF.